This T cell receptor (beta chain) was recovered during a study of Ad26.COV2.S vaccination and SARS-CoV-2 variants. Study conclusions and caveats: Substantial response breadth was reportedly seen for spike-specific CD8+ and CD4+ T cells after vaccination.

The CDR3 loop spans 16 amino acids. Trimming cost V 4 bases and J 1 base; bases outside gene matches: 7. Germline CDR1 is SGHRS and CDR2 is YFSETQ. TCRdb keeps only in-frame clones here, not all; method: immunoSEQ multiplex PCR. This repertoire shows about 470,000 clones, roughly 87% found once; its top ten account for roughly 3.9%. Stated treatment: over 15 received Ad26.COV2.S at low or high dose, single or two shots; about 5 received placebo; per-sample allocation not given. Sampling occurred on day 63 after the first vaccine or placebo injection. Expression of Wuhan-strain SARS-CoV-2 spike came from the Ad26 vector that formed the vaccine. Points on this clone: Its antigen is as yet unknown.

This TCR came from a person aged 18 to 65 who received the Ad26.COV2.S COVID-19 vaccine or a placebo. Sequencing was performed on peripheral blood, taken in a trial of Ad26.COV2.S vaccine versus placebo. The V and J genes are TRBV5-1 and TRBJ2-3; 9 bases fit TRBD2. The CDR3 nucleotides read TGCGCCAGCAGCCAGGAGACTAGCGGCCGCACAGATACGCAGTATTTT. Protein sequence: CASSQETSGRTDTQYF.